The source of this TCR beta chain is a study of T cells in Graves' hyperthyroidism and ophthalmopathy (dated by TCRdb to between 2018 and 2021). General notes on the study: A discovery cohort of approximately 100 patients, 43 with Graves' ophthalmopathy and about 58 with stable Graves' hyperthyroidism, was used to find distinguishing TCR V-J signatures. An independent validation cohort of under 20 hyperthyroidism patients and 17 patients who later progressed to ophthalmopathy tested prospective prediction of ophthalmopathy. The roughly 94 discovery patients were randomly split 7:3 into training and test sets. In more than 5 Graves' hyperthyroidism patients, the study also compared T-cell repertoires from thyroid tissue with T-cell repertoires from blood. After blood sampling, hyperthyroidism patients were treated with methimazole at a starting dose of 30 mg daily, and ophthalmopathy patients were treated with high-dose intravenous methylprednisolone. The paper describes TCR Vbeta CDR3 sequencing of 120 to 150 peripheral blood samples, made up of some 42 ophthalmopathy patients, roughly 80 hyperthyroidism patients and 17 progressor patients. Study-wide conclusions, independent of this receptor: No statistical method was used to set the sample size in advance, and investigators knew the group allocation. A 13 V-J signature model separated ophthalmopathy from stable hyperthyroidism, with about 90% sensitivity and roughly 81% specificity in cross-validation and 80%/75% in testing. In validation, the model predicted progression to ophthalmopathy with approximately 71% sensitivity and 72.22% specificity, a median of about 6 months before onset. Most expanded thyroid clonotypes (frequency above 0.001) were also found in blood, which suggests that blood repertoires may mirror thyroid immune responses.

Reading from cysteine to phenylalanine, the CDR3 counts 19 amino acids. The DNA shown is the 57-base CDR3, in frame from base 1. CDR1 SGHTA and CDR2 FQGNSA were looked up in the germline V gene. The germline V end is reduced by 5 bases and the J end by 0 bases; junction bases left unmatched: 11. Remarks on this clonotype: Its antigen is currently not known. Base qualities are not recorded, but no much larger clone differs from it by a single base.

The TCR beta CDR3 regions were amplified from the RNA transcripts. The TCR CDR3 was subjected to a first round of RT-PCR using the HTBI primer set and the Qiagen OneStep RT-PCR kit. Libraries were constructed in a second round of multiplex PCR, after which size selection and purification were carried out. The libraries were sequenced on an Illumina HiSeq2000 using paired-end 100 bp reads. Turning to the authors' computational methods: SOAPnuke was used to process the raw data, with reads discarded if the reads contained adapters or uncalled bases, had a mean Phred below 15, or lacked an exact constant-primer or identifier match. COPE v1.2.5 was used to merge high-quality paired reads, and clonotypes were defined as unique nucleotide sequences. MiTCR v1.1 was used to align the clonotypes against IMGT TRBV, TRBD and TRBJ reference segments. The analysis included only V-J combinations with a frequency above 0.0001, which together covered 98% to 99.2% of the repertoires. The TCS score was defined as the ratio of F50 (clonal expansion) to E x V (chaos), calculated using BLOSUM62-based TCRdist between CDR3 peptides within each V-J. Welch's t-statistics and random forest reduced 514 V-J features to under 15, which were used in a naive Bayes classifier (R e1071). The Morisita-Horn index was used to measure how similar the thyroid and blood repertoires were. TCRdb applied fastp at Q25 and MiXCR to the public reads, then kept only in-frame beta chains. Every CDR3 protein is listed once, alongside the most common genes and DNA of its rows. TCRdb, not the authors, supplied the V and J calls. The sample profile shows roughly 510,000 distinct CDR3 sequences; around 43% of them were found once. The top ten clones comprise 44% of the sample.

Any patient with an uncontrolled infection, another autoimmune disease, pregnancy or lactation was excluded. Diagnoses relied on clinical symptoms, serum thyroxine and TRAb, thyroid ultrasound and orbital computed tomography. Total RNA was extracted with Trizol reagent, and quality was checked on an Agilent 2100 Bioanalyzer. The TCR comes from an adult woman with Graves' disease, either hyperthyroidism or ophthalmopathy (not recorded which). Sequenced material: peripheral blood or thyroid tissue (not recorded which). The rearranged chain carries TRBV7-2 and TRBJ2-6, and 9 junction bases match TRBD2. Read as DNA, the sequence is TGTGCCAGCAGCCCCAAAACTAGCGGGTCCTACTCTGGGGCCAACGTCCTGACTTTC. Its protein product is CASSPKTSGSYSGANVLTF.